This T cell receptor (beta chain) was sequenced during a study of blood T cell repertoires in COVID-19 (dated by TCRdb to about 2020). In the study overall: Samples covering the acute and convalescent phases of COVID-19 were provided by collaborators in the United States, Italy and Spain. The samples were drawn from the first 160 participants of the ongoing ImmuneRACE study and from 1,200 or so subjects provided by 6 global collaborators. Subjects who had been exposed to COVID-19, were actively infected with it, or had recovered from it provided the deeply sampled blood TCRbeta repertoires that made up the dataset. Where available, HLA class I and class II types were obtained from metadata supplied by the sample provider rather than from assay-based typing. The repertoires were made available in a free public database intended to serve as a resource for research on the immune response to SARS-CoV-2. The material from the prospective study consisted of cDNA or gDNA derived from T cells, B-cell-depleted T cells, or PBMCs. The sample metadata nearly always contained a de-identified subject ID, COVID-19 status, age in years and sex. What the authors observed across the whole study: The amount of clinical and demographic metadata varied by source and participant and was provided uncurated.

This clone showed up just a few times. This clone's antigen is unknown. Per-nucleotide qualities are absent, and no much larger clonotype sits a single base away. Each collaborating institution followed its own protocols to collect whole blood in K2EDTA tubes. For TCRbeta analysis, collaborator samples were shipped as frozen whole blood, as isolated PBMCs, or as DNA extracted from either sample type. The immunoSEQ Assay, a bias-controlled multiplex PCR, was used to amplify TCRbeta CDR3 regions from genomic DNA. On the authors' methods: Nucleated cell counts per sample were estimated from amplification of reference gene primers within the assay. To quantify the absolute abundance of each unique TCRbeta CDR3 rearrangement, sequence reads were collapsed and filtered. Productive Simpson clonality was computed per sample as the square root of Simpson's diversity index over productive rearrangements. TCRdb stores this immuneACCESS table with in-frame sequences only. Part of the clones is absent; in the studies checked, under half of the shortfall reflects unresolved V genes, and no reason is known for the rest. From that table come the V and J calls and clone size; the DNA was used to work out D and trimming. For this sample the table gives approximately 52,000 clones, of which roughly 89% were detected only once. The top ten hold approximately 4.9% of the sample.

The origin of this receptor is a man aged 55 to 70 with active COVID-19. The sequenced sample was peripheral blood.

The encoded CDR3 is CASSPRVSEQYF. The nucleotide sequence reads as follows: TGTGCCAGCAGCCCACGGGTTTCCGAGCAGTACTTC. The chain is made from TRBV7-9 and TRBJ2-7; no D segment can be confidently identified. The CDR3 measures 12 amino acids from cysteine to phenylalanine. Only the CDR3 region is kept as DNA, spanning 36 bases read in frame from base 1. The V and J ends are trimmed by 5 bases and 6 bases, leaving 11 bases between them. The germline V gene (reference sequence) yields SEHNR for CDR1 and FQNEAQ for CDR2.